The entry below describes one TCR beta chain. The antigen is undetermined. The data are from a study of cytomegalovirus exposure and HLA in healthy donors. Across the whole study: Clustering assigned about four fifths of the 350 to 400 genotyped donors to the Caucasian-associated ancestry cluster. The study, taken as a whole, reports: Across HLA loci, a later analysis found differing TCR association rates, with DRB1 most and HLA-C fewest.

CDR3 length equals 14 residues. The germline gives CDR1 SGHRS, CDR2 YFSETQ. With 4 bases clipped from V and 3 bases from J, the junction kept 7 bases outside the gene matches. Primers for the PCR totalled 60 Vbeta and 13 Jbeta. Repertoires were generated with immunoSEQ multiplex PCR, while TCRdb's copy carries only in-frame clones and drops some. The sample lists more than 90,000 clones, roughly 79% occurring once. The chain is built from TRBV5-1 and TRBJ2-7; 7 nucleotides agree with TRBD1. The TCR sequence derives from a woman aged 65 to 85 in good health and CMV-seropositive. Sequencing was performed on PBMCs. Here the CDR3 reads CASSGGGDSYEQYF. The CDR3 DNA reads TGCGCCAGCAGCGGCGGTGGGGACAGCTACGAGCAGTACTTC.